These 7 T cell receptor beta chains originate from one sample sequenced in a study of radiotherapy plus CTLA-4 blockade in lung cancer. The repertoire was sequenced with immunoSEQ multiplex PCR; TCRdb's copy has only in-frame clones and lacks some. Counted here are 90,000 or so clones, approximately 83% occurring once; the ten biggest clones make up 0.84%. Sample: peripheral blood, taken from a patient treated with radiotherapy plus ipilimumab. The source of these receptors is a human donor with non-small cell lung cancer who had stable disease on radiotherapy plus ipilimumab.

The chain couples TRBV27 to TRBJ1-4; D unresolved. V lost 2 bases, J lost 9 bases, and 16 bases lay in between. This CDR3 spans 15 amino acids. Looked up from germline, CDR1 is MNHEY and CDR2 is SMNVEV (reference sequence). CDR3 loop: CASSLGWQEGKKLFF. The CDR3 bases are TGTGCCAGCAGTTTAGGATGGCAGGAAGGGAAAAAACTGTTTTTT.

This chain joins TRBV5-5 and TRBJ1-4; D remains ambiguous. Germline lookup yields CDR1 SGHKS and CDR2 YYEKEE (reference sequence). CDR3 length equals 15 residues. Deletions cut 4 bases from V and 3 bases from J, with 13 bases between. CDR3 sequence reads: CASSVGGLANEKLFF. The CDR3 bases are TGTGCCAGCAGCGTGGGTGGATTGGCTAATGAAAAACTGTTTTTT.

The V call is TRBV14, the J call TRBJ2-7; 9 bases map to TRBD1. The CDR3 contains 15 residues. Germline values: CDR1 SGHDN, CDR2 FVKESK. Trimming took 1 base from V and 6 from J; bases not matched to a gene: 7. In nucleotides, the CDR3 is TGTGCCAGCAGCCAAGCCGGGACAGGGAAAGGCGAGCAGTACTTC. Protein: CASSQAGTGKGEQYF.

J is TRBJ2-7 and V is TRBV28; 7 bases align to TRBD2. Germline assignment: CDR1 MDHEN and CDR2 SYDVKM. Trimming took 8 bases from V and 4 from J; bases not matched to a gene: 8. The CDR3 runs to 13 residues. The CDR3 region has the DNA TGTGCCAGCGTGGCGGGAGTTATGTACGAGCAGTACTTC. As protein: CASVAGVMYEQYF.

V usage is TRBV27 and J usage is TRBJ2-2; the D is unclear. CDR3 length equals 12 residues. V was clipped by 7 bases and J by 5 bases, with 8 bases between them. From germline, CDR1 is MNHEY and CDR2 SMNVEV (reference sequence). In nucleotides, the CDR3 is TGTGCCAGCAAGAAGAGTACCGGGGAGCTGTTTTTT. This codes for CASKKSTGELFF.

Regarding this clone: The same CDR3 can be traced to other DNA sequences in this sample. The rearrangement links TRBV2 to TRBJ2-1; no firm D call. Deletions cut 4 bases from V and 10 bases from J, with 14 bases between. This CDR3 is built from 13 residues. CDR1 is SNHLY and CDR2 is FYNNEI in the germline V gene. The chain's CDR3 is CASSVLVGVEQFF. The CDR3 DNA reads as TGTGCCAGCAGTGTTCTGGTGGGTGTGGAGCAGTTCTTC.

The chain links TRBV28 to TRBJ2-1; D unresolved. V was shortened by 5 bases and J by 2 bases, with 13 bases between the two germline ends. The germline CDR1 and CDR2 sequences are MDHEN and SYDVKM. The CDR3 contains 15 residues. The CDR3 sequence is CASSPPNRAYNEQFF. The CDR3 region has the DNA TGTGCCAGCAGTCCCCCTAACCGCGCCTACAATGAGCAGTTCTTC.